This T cell receptor beta chain was profiled in a study of T cell responses to AZD1222 COVID-19 vaccine. About the study: It was second doses at about 4 or about 12 weeks that were pooled. Study-level points and caveats: Donors, mostly white British, included more females; clonal diversity was possibly underestimated. Just a handful of AZD1222 recipients were seropositive at baseline. There were repertoire samples only from the period after the peak T cell response.

The assay was immunoSEQ multiplex PCR, and TCRdb's table has in-frame clones only and misses some. This sample has 140,000 to 150,000 clones; nearly 95% occur once, and the top ten carry about 5.1%. The V gene's germline CDR1 is MNHEY and CDR2 SVGEGT. The CDR3 contains 14 residues. Deletions cut 4 bases from V and 1 base from J, with 8 bases between. Concerning this clone itself: What it binds is not known.

This sample comprised peripheral blood, obtained on day 0 of AZD1222 vaccination. The clonotype comes from an adult in good health. V is TRBV6-2 or TRBV6-3 and J is TRBJ1-5; D is unresolved. The chain's CDR3 is CASSLTLSNQPQHF. DNA of the CDR3: TGTGCCAGCAGTTTGACTCTCAGCAATCAGCCCCAGCATTTT.